The 8 T cell receptor beta chains below come from one sample, sequenced in a study of beta chain features in type 1 diabetes. Study-wide results and limits: Type 1 diabetes patients showed a moderate but significant shortening of TCRB CDR3s in all four CD4+ subsets.

The study reverse transcribed the entire isolated RNA, so it sequenced expressed TCRB transcripts. Clones were sequenced by immunoSEQ multiplex PCR, and TCRdb holds only the in-frame ones, with some missing. The table lists 300,000 to 400,000 clones, around a tenth of them singletons. No antigen has been identified for these receptors. Sequencing was done on a sample of central memory CD4+ T cells from blood. These receptors came from a young man with type 1 diabetes.

The chain couples TRBV5-8 to TRBJ1-5, with TRBD1 matching 8 bases. Germline values: CDR1 SGHTS, CDR2 YDEGEE. The CDR3 has 14 amino acids. The V gene end was trimmed by 4 bases and the J gene end by 2 bases; junction bases not matched to a gene: 2. The CDR3 DNA follows: TGTGCCAGCAGCATGGGACAGGGCAATCAGCCCCAGCATTTT. Residues: CASSMGQGNQPQHF.

This clone was counted between two and nine times. The chain combines TRBV6-5 with TRBJ2-1; D remains unclear. Trimming stripped 6 bases from V and 9 bases from J, with 15 bases between. From germline, CDR1 is MNHEY and CDR2 SVGAGI. This CDR3 has 13 amino acids. CDR3 sequence reads: CASSLTSRGEQFF. The DNA for the CDR3 is TGTGCCAGCAGCCTCACGAGCCGCGGTGAGCAGTTCTTC.

In this sample, this clone turned up a few times. V gene TRBV15 combines with J gene TRBJ1-1, with D hard to call. Per germline, CDR1 LNHNV and CDR2 YYDKDF (reference sequence). The CDR3 totals 14 residues. V gave up 0 bases and J gave up 0 bases, with 5 bases separating them. Written as DNA, the CDR3 is TGTGCCACCAGCAGAGATGGGGTGAACACTGAAGCTTTCTTT. This translates into CATSRDGVNTEAFF.

CDR3 protein: CASSFAGAGVNTEAFF. CDR3 in DNA: TGTGCCAGCAGCTTCGCAGGGGCAGGGGTGAACACTGAAGCTTTCTTT. The chain employs TRBV7-9 and TRBJ1-1, with a possible D match to TRBD1 (6 bases). The CDR3 extends over 16 amino acids. Trimming stripped 3 bases from V and 0 bases from J, with 14 bases between. CDR1 and CDR2 (germline): SEHNR, FQNEAQ (reference sequence).

V and J are TRBV9 and TRBJ1-6; the D gene is possibly TRBD1 (5 bases). CDR1 and CDR2 (germline): SGDLS, YYNGEE. Deletions cut 4 bases from V and 5 bases from J, with 13 bases between. The CDR3 runs to 15 residues. The CDR3 bases are TGTGCCAGCAGCATTGGGTTACAGGATAATTCACCCCTCCACTTT. Protein product: CASSIGLQDNSPLHF.

The sample holds a few counts of this clone. V is TRBV28 and J is TRBJ1-2; a possible D gene is TRBD1 (6 bases). This CDR3 contains 14 residues. In germline, CDR1 is MDHEN, CDR2 SYDVKM. Trimming left V 6 bases short and J 6 bases short, with 17 bases between. CDR3 residues: CASRLDSDGDGYTF. The DNA for the CDR3 is TGTGCCAGCAGGTTGGACAGCGACGGCGATGGCTACACCTTC.

The chain has TRBV7-2 and TRBJ2-2; D unclear. Germline V gene sequence: CDR1 SGHTA, CDR2 FQGNSA. V was clipped by 2 bases and J by 1 base, with 8 bases between them. The CDR3 loop spans 15 amino acids. The CDR3 protein is CASSLMAGNTGELFF. The CDR3 DNA sequence: TGTGCCAGCAGCTTAATGGCTGGGAACACCGGGGAGCTGTTTTTT.

This clone was counted at least ten times. The rearrangement links TRBV21-1 to TRBJ2-5; TRBD2, as called in the table, went unchecked against the DNA. TRBV21-1 is classified as a pseudogene. The CDR3 runs 19 residues. For the CDR3, the DNA is TGTGCCAGCAGCAAAGTGAGGGTGCCCACCCTCCACGTGTTGGAGACCCAGTACTTC. Amino acids: CASSKVRVPTLHVLETQYF.